In this sample, the clone carrying this T cell receptor beta chain turned up a few times. Its specificity is not known. Via MiXCR, TCRdb re-called the RT-PCR reads, giving one row per CDR3 protein. The sample lists a few hundred thousand distinct CDR3 sequences, around 15% occurring once. This entry belongs to a study of response to subunit inactivated influenza vaccine. Findings of the study overall: That few new T cells are recruited by each seasonal influenza vaccination was the authors' suggestion.

CDR3 length equals 14 residues. CDR1 and CDR2 from the germline V gene are LGHDT and YNNKEL (reference sequence). V was shortened by 3 bases and J by 0 bases, with 9 bases between the two germline ends. The sequencing here drew on PBMCs from blood, taken 11 to 12 days after vaccination. V and J are TRBV3-1 and TRBJ2-7; maybe TRBD1 (5 bases). The receptor comes from a man aged 50 to 60 who received an inactivated influenza vaccine. The CDR3 reads CASSQQGSSYEQYF. DNA for the CDR3: TGTGCCAGCAGCCAGCAGGGTAGCTCCTACGAGCAGTACTTC.